This TCR beta chain was retrieved from a study of blood T cell repertoires in COVID-19. This clone was counted a single time. CDR1 is SGDLS, CDR2 YYNGEE, per germline. Trimming stripped 3 bases from V and 5 bases from J, with 9 bases between. This CDR3 comprises 14 residues. Source study methods: Estimation of nucleated cell counts relied on the amplification of reference gene primers. Produced via immunoSEQ multiplex PCR; TCRdb's table is partial and in-frame only. Clone size and V and J calls were adopted from that table, with D and trimming inferred from the DNA. The sample lists some 260,000 clones; around 90% were seen once.

Sequencing was carried out using peripheral blood. The sequence came from a woman aged 70-85 years with COVID-19, enrolled during active disease. The chain has TRBV9 and TRBJ1-6; D is unresolved. DNA of the CDR3: TGTGCCAGCAGCGCCCGGGTCCATAATTCACCCCTCCACTTT. Translating it yields CASSARVHNSPLHF.